The 27 T cell receptor beta chains reported below all come from one sample, sequenced in a study of blood T cell repertoires in COVID-19 (dated by TCRdb to 2020 to 2021). To prepare the library, the immunoSEQ multiplex PCR assay was applied. TCRdb retrieved this table from immuneACCESS and kept in-frame rearrangements only. Not all clones are present; in checked studies, unresolved V genes account for under half, and no reason is known for the remainder. The sample contains approximately 180,000 clones, 80% to 90% of them found a single time. The biggest ten clones account for roughly an eighth of the sample. The sequenced material came from peripheral blood. The receptors shown here come from a woman between 65 and 79 years old with COVID-19, enrolled during active disease.

The V and J genes are TRBV27 and TRBJ2-7; TRBD2 matches 7 bases. V lost 6 bases to trimming and J lost 0 bases; unmatched junction nucleotides: 5. Germline lookup yields CDR1 MNHEY and CDR2 SMNVEV (reference sequence). This CDR3 has 14 residues. Written as DNA, the CDR3 is TGTGCCAGCAGCCGAGGCGGGAGCTCCTACGAGCAGTACTTC. This encodes CASSRGGSSYEQYF.

CDR3 DNA: TGTGCCAGCAGTCAAACAGGGTTTGAAGCTTTCTTT. It translates to CASSQTGFEAFF. The chain carries TRBV2 and TRBJ1-1; tentative D call: TRBD1 (6 bases). This CDR3 spans 12 amino acids. Germline values: CDR1 SNHLY, CDR2 FYNNEI. Trimming shortened V by 5 bases and J by 7 bases, and 11 bases separated the two germline ends.

The J gene is TRBJ1-1, the V gene TRBV6-6; maybe TRBD1 (6 bases). Germline V gene lookup returns CDR1 MNHNY and CDR2 SVGAGI (reference sequence). The CDR3 is 13 residues long. V lost 10 bases and J lost 5, with 17 bases in between. The CDR3 DNA sequence: TGTGCCACCTTACCCGCAGGGGCGACTGAAGCTTTCTTT. This encodes CATLPAGATEAFF.

The rearrangement links TRBV6-6 to TRBJ1-1; 7 bases agree with TRBD1. Germline CDR1 reads MNHNY; CDR2 reads SVGAGI (reference sequence). V lost 2 bases, J lost 1 base, and 4 bases stayed unmatched. The CDR3 has 15 residues. CDR3 protein: CASSYAGGGNTEAFF. The CDR3 DNA reads as TGTGCCAGCAGTTACGCAGGGGGTGGGAACACTGAAGCTTTCTTT.

The V and J genes are TRBV11-1 and TRBJ2-2; perhaps TRBD2 as D (6 bases). Germline lookup yields CDR1 SGHAT and CDR2 FQDESV (reference sequence). V was pared by 1 base and J by 6 bases, with 12 bases between. The CDR3 is 15 amino acids. The CDR3 here is CASSLGGVVPGELFF. The CDR3 region has the DNA TGTGCCAGCAGCTTAGGGGGGGTCGTCCCCGGGGAGCTGTTTTTT.

The table lists this clone with a few counts. DNA of the CDR3: TGTGCCATCAGTGAGTCGGCTGGTGAAGCTTTCTTT. This codes for CAISESAGEAFF. The rearrangement joins TRBV10-3 to TRBJ1-1; unclear D gene. Trimming stripped 0 bases from V and 7 bases from J, with 6 bases between. The germline V gene has CDR1 ENHRY and CDR2 SYGVKD. CDR3 length: 12 amino acids.

The chain has TRBV24-1 and TRBJ2-1; 10 nucleotides align to TRBD1. CDR3 length: 16 residues. Germline CDR1 and CDR2: KGHDR and SFDVKD. J lost 6 bases, V lost 1 base, and 5 bases had no gene match. In nucleotides, the CDR3 is TGTGCCACCAGTGATTTAGGGACAGGGGACGGCAATGAGCAGTTCTTC. Translated, it gives CATSDLGTGDGNEQFF.

This clone has only one observation. One end of the junction varies from germline; a read error may be responsible. CDR3 in amino acids: CASSVDRGLLHF. In DNA form, the CDR3 reads TGTGCCAGCAGCGTAGACAGGGGCCTACTTCATTTC. V is TRBV11-2 and J is TRBJ2-7; 8 bases align to TRBD1. The length of the CDR3 is 12 residues. Germline-derived CDR1 and CDR2 are SGHAT and FQNNGV.

CDR3 sequence: CASTLHSGSLYEQYF. The CDR3 bases are TGCGCCAGCACCTTACATAGCGGGAGTCTGTACGAGCAGTACTTC. This rearrangement joins TRBV5-1 to TRBJ2-7; 9 bases agree with TRBD2. The ends lost 6 bases at V and 4 bases at J; junction bases unmatched: 11. The germline V gene encodes CDR1 SGHRS and CDR2 YFSETQ. This CDR3 spans 15 amino acids. Combining the CDR3 with reference TRBV5-1 and TRBJ2-7 gives the whole variable domain KAGVTQTPRYLIKTRGQQVTLSCSPISGHRSVSWYQQTPGQGLQFLFEYFSETQRNKGNFPGRFSGRQFSNSRSEMNVSTLELGDSALYLCASTLHSGSLYEQYFGPGTRLTVT.

The chain joins TRBV5-1 to TRBJ1-4; 7 nucleotides match TRBD1. The CDR3 runs 15 residues. V gave up 4 bases and J gave up 6 bases; unmatched junction bases: 9. Germline lookup yields CDR1 SGHRS and CDR2 YFSETQ. CDR3 region: CASSPGTASDEKLFF. Written as DNA, the CDR3 is TGCGCCAGCAGCCCGGGGACAGCAAGCGATGAAAAACTGTTTTTT.

The chain uses TRBV4-2 and TRBJ2-7; 12 nucleotides align to TRBD2. The CDR3 sequence is 16 residues long. Germline CDR1 is LGHNA and CDR2 is YNFKEQ. Unmatched junction bases numbered 3, after V lost 3 bases and J lost 0 bases. This CDR3 reads CASSQAGLAGSYEQYF. For the CDR3, the DNA is TGTGCCAGCAGCCAGGCGGGACTAGCGGGCTCCTACGAGCAGTACTTC.

This chain uses TRBV9 with TRBJ2-1, with a possible D match to TRBD2 (5 bases). Germline loops: CDR1 SGDLS, CDR2 YYNGEE. The CDR3 is 15 amino acids. With 0 bases removed from V and 3 bases from J, the gap between germline ends came to 10 bases. The CDR3 loop reads CASSVESGVYNEQFF. The DNA for the CDR3 is TGTGCCAGCAGCGTAGAGAGCGGAGTCTACAATGAGCAGTTCTTC.

The chain carries TRBV5-6 and TRBJ1-1; D is possibly TRBD1 (6 bases). The germline V gene encodes CDR1 SGHDT and CDR2 YYEEEE. This CDR3 region has 15 residues. V was cut by 4 bases and J by 3 bases, with 16 bases left in between. CDR3 sequence: CASSIPGQWDTEAFF. The CDR3 DNA follows: TGTGCCAGCAGCATCCCTGGACAGTGGGACACTGAAGCTTTCTTT.

V is TRBV18 and J is TRBJ2-1, with 10 bases aligning to TRBD1. The CDR3 is made up of 15 amino acids. Looked up from germline, CDR1 is KGHSH and CDR2 is LQKENI. With 0 bases clipped from V and 7 bases from J, the junction kept 3 bases outside the gene matches. The CDR3 bases are TGTGCCAGCTCACCACCGGGACAGGGGACAAATGAGCAGTTCTTC. It specifies CASSPPGQGTNEQFF.

The rearrangement joins TRBV5-4 to TRBJ2-1, with D perhaps TRBD1 (6 bases). Germline V gene sequence: CDR1 SGHNT, CDR2 YYREEE (reference sequence). V lost 1 base and J lost 5, with 10 bases in between. The length of the CDR3 is 14 residues. CDR3 in DNA: TGTGCCAGCAGCTTGTATCCAGGGGACAATGAGCAGTTCTTC. Protein product: CASSLYPGDNEQFF.

CDR3 bases: TGTGCCAGCAGGGAGGCGGGGCTAAGCACAGATACGCAGTATTTT. Translating gives CASREAGLSTDTQYF. The rearrangement uses TRBV7-3 and TRBJ2-3, with D possibly matching TRBD2 (6 bases). V was shortened by 6 bases and J by 0 bases, with 13 bases between the two germline ends. The CDR3 length is 15 residues. CDR1 and CDR2 (germline): SGHTA, FQGTGA.

The chain carries TRBV28 and TRBJ1-4; maybe TRBD1 (5 bases). Trimming removed 8 bases from V and 2 bases from J, with 15 bases in between. The germline V gene encodes CDR1 MDHEN and CDR2 SYDVKM. The CDR3 sequence is 15 residues long. DNA for the CDR3: TGTGCCAGCGCTTCAGGGTCGGAGACTAATGAAAAACTGTTTTTT. Its translation: CASASGSETNEKLFF. Using reference TRBV28 and TRBJ1-4 for the parts outside the CDR3, the full variable domain is DVKVTQSSRYLVKRTGEKVFLECVQDMDHENMFWYRQDPGLGLRLIYFSYDVKMKEKGDIPEGYSVSREKKERFSLILESASTNQTSMYLCASASGSETNEKLFFGSGTQLSVL.

The chain is built from TRBV11-3 and TRBJ2-2; 7 nucleotides match TRBD1. CDR1 SGHNT and CDR2 YENEEA come from the germline V gene. This CDR3 is built from 16 residues. V gave up 3 bases and J gave up 4 bases; unmatched junction bases: 8. The CDR3 here is CASSFSGTEGTGELFF. CDR3 DNA sequence: TGTGCCAGCAGCTTCTCCGGGACAGAGGGCACCGGGGAGCTGTTTTTT.

The chain uses TRBV7-9 and TRBJ2-1, with D possibly matching TRBD2 (5 bases). This CDR3 region has 19 residues. V was clipped by 1 base and J by 0 bases, with 19 bases between them. The V gene's germline CDR1 is SEHNR and CDR2 FQNEAQ (reference sequence). DNA for the CDR3: TGTGCCAGCAGCTTAGTACCGGGAAGCGGAGAGGACTCCTACAATGAGCAGTTCTTC. Amino acid sequence: CASSLVPGSGEDSYNEQFF.

The V call is TRBV7-9, the J call TRBJ1-5; D is unresolved. CDR3 length: 15 amino acids. Trimming left V 0 bases short and J 2 bases short, with 8 bases between. Germline V CDR1 and CDR2: SEHNR, FQNEAQ (reference sequence). CDR3 sequence: CASSLAGSRNQPQHF. In DNA form, the CDR3 reads TGTGCCAGCAGCTTAGCGGGGAGCCGCAATCAGCCCCAGCATTTT.

The chain combines TRBV6-4 with TRBJ2-2; tentatively, D is TRBD1 (5 bases). CDR1 is MRHNA, CDR2 SNTAGT, per germline. The V end lost 5 bases, the J end lost 0 bases, and 19 bases lay between the germline ends. CDR3 size: 18 residues. CDR3 protein: CASSPGLYSTANTGELFF. CDR3 nucleotides: TGTGCCAGCAGTCCAGGGTTATATAGTACCGCGAACACCGGGGAGCTGTTTTTT.

The chain joins TRBV7-8 to TRBJ1-1; the D gene is possibly TRBD1 (5 bases). Germline V gene data show CDR1 as SGHVS and CDR2 as FQNEAQ. Trimming took 5 bases from V and 1 from J, leaving 14 bases between them. This CDR3 spans 15 amino acids. The CDR3 DNA sequence: TGTGCCAGCAGCCGAGATCGTAGGGGGAACACTGAAGCTTTCTTT. This gives the protein CASSRDRRGNTEAFF.

The rearrangement uses TRBV10-3 and TRBJ1-6, with 7 bases aligning to TRBD1. The ends lost 11 bases at V and 3 bases at J; junction bases unmatched: 4. Germline CDR1 reads ENHRY; CDR2 reads SYGVKD. The CDR3 consists of 13 residues. CDR3 coding DNA: TGTGCCGCCCGGGACAGCTATAATTCACCCCTCCACTTT. Encoded protein: CAARDSYNSPLHF.

This clone was picked up one time. J is TRBJ2-7 and V is TRBV24-1, with TRBD1 matching over 8 bases. This CDR3 region has 12 residues. V shed 2 bases and J 11 bases; nucleotides not matched to a gene: 4. Per the germline V gene, CDR1 is KGHDR and CDR2 is SFDVKD. The CDR3 DNA follows: TGTGCCACCAGTGATTGGACAGGGAGTGAGTACTTC. Protein product: CATSDWTGSEYF.

Only one count was recorded for this clone. The chain's CDR3 is CAISEGGSTDTQYF. CDR3 bases: TGTGCCATCAGTGAAGGAGGTAGCACAGATACGCAGTATTTT. The chain links TRBV10-3 to TRBJ2-3, with D perhaps TRBD2 (5 bases). The CDR3 runs to 14 residues. The germline V gene has CDR1 ENHRY and CDR2 SYGVKD. With 3 bases removed from V and 0 bases from J, the gap between germline ends came to 7 bases.

This clone occurred a few times. This rearrangement joins TRBV6-4 to TRBJ2-2, with 7 bases lining up with TRBD1. Per germline, CDR1 MRHNA and CDR2 SNTAGT. Germline trimming cut 4 bases from V and 5 bases from J; bases unmatched to any gene: 1. The CDR3 loop spans 13 amino acids. The CDR3 region is CASSGQGTGELFF. The CDR3 DNA is TGTGCCAGCAGTGGACAGGGTACCGGGGAGCTGTTTTTT.

The gene calls are TRBV20-1 and TRBJ2-7; D remains unclear. The CDR3 extends over 14 amino acids. The V end lost 3 bases, the J end lost 0 bases, and 12 bases lay between the germline ends. In germline, CDR1 is DFQATT, CDR2 SNEGSKA (reference sequence). The CDR3 here is CSASSADTSYEQYF. CDR3 coding DNA: TGCAGTGCTAGTAGTGCGGATACCTCCTACGAGCAGTACTTC.